This TCR beta chain was recorded in a study of OX40 agonist ivuxolimab in advanced cancers. On the study more broadly: The study reported partial responses in three patients: one hepatocellular carcinoma, two cutaneous melanoma.

Sequencing used immunoSEQ multiplex PCR; TCRdb keeps in-frame clones, though not all of them. The sample yields roughly 50,000 clones, approximately 90% seen once. This CDR3 region has 14 residues. Per germline, CDR1 MGHDK and CDR2 SYGVNS. This clonotype was obtained from an adult with an advanced solid tumor such as melanoma, head and neck, liver or kidney cancer. Sequenced material: CD4+ or CD8+ T cells sorted from blood, taken in a trial of the OX40 agonist ivuxolimab. The chain carries TRBV25-1 and TRBJ2-5; tentative D call: TRBD2 (5 bases). The J call may be faulty, since TRBJ2-7 better matches the DNA end. The CDR3 reads CASSAPGNTYEQYF. In DNA form, the CDR3 reads TGTGCCAGCAGTGCGCCCGGGAATACCTACGAGCAGTACTTC.